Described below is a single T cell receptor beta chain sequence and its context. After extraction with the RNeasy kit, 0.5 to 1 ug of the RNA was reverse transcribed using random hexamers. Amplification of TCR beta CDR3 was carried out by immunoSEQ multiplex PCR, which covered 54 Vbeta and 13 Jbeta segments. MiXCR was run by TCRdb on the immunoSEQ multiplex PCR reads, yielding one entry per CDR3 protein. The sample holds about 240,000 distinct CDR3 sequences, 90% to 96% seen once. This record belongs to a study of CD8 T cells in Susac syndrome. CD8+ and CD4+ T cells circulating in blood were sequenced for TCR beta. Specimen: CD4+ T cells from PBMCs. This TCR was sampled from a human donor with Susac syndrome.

This CDR3 reads CAWSPGQVNQPQHF. CDR3 sequence (DNA): TGTGCCTGGAGCCCGGGACAGGTGAATCAGCCCCAGCATTTT. This chain links TRBV30 with TRBJ1-5; 8 nucleotides match TRBD1. Germline V gene lookup returns CDR1 GTSNPN and CDR2 SVGIG (reference sequence). V was pared by 3 bases and J by 4 bases, with 5 bases of the junction left unmatched. The CDR3 sequence is 14 residues long.